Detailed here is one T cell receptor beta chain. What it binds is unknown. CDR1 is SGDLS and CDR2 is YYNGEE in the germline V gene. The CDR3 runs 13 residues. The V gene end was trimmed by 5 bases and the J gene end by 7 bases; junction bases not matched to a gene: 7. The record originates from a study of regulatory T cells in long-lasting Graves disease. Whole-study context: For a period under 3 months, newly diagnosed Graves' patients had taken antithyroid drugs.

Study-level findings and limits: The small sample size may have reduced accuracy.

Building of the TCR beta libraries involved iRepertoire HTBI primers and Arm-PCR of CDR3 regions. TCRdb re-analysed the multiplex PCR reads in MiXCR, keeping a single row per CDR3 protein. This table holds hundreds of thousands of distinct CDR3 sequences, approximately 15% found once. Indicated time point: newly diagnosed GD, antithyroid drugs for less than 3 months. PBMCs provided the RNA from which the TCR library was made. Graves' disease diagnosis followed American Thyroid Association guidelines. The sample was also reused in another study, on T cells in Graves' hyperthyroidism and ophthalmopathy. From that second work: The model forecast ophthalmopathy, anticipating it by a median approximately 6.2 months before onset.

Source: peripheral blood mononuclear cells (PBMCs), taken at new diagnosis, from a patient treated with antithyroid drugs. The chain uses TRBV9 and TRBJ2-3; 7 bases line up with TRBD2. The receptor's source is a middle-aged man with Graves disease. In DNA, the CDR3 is TGTGCCAGCAGTGGGACTACTTCCCATACGCAGTATTTT. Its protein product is CASSGTTSHTQYF.